These 15 T cell receptor beta chains were sequenced from one sample in a study of technical replicates of blood from several donors. Only in-frame clones appear in the TCRdb table, and some are missing; sequencing was by immunoSEQ multiplex PCR. The profile covers 65,000 to 80,000 clones, with under 98% appearing a single time and more than 0.25% taken by the ten largest. Sequencing input: T cells isolated from PBMCs. The receptor source for this set is a human donor in good health.

V usage is TRBV6-5 and J usage is TRBJ1-1, with D possibly TRBD1 on 5 matching bases. The CDR3 contains 14 residues. V lost 4 bases, J lost 2 bases, and 11 bases lay in between. CDR1 is MNHEY and CDR2 is SVGAGI in the germline V gene. Here the CDR3 reads CASSLTELNTEAFF. In nucleotides, the CDR3 is TGTGCCAGCAGTTTGACAGAACTAAACACTGAAGCTTTCTTT.

V and J are TRBV11-3 and TRBJ1-1; D remains ambiguous. V lost 3 bases and J lost 0, with 8 bases in between. CDR3 size: 14 residues. From germline, CDR1 is SGHNT and CDR2 YENEEA. Written as DNA, the CDR3 is TGTGCCAGCAGCTTCCAGTTTATGAACACTGAAGCTTTCTTT. It yields the protein CASSFQFMNTEAFF.

The chain joins TRBV5-1 to TRBJ2-2; D gene ambiguous. CDR1 is SGHRS, CDR2 YFSETQ, per germline. This CDR3 spans 15 amino acids. Deletions cut 3 bases from V and 0 bases from J, with 9 bases between. The CDR3 nucleotides read TGCGCCAGCAGCTCCGACACCTCGAACACCGGGGAGCTGTTTTTT. Translating gives CASSSDTSNTGELFF.

CDR3 in DNA: TGTGCCAGCAGCTTGGGGGCGGGAGGTTACGGGGAGCTGTTTTTT. Translation: CASSLGAGGYGELFF. This chain uses TRBV5-4 with TRBJ2-2, with TRBD2 matching 8 bases. CDR3 size: 15 residues. Unmatched junction bases numbered 5, after V lost 0 bases and J lost 7 bases. Per the germline V gene, CDR1 is SGHNT and CDR2 is YYREEE (reference sequence).

The chain combines TRBV19 with TRBJ2-3, with D possibly being TRBD2 (7 bases). CDR1 and CDR2 (germline): LNHDA, SQIVND (reference sequence). The CDR3 sequence is 16 residues long. The V end lost 3 bases, the J end lost 6 bases, and 19 bases lay between the germline ends. The CDR3: CASSIPFAGDRDTQYF. The DNA of the CDR3 is TGTGCCAGTAGTATTCCCTTCGCGGGAGACAGGGATACGCAGTATTTT.

The J gene is TRBJ1-5, the V gene TRBV9; D is unclear. With 4 bases removed from V and 10 bases from J, the gap between germline ends came to 12 bases. Germline lookup yields CDR1 SGDLS and CDR2 YYNGEE. The CDR3 runs 12 residues. The CDR3 DNA is TGTGCCAGCAGCATGAGAGACTGCCCCCAGCATTTT. Protein sequence: CASSMRDCPQHF. Complete variable domain (other parts from reference TRBV9 and TRBJ1-5): DSGVTQTPKHLITATGQRVTLRCSPRSGDLSVYWYQQSLDQGLQFLIQYYNGEERAKGNILERFSAQQFPDLHSELNLSSLELGDSALYFCASSMRDCPQHFGDGTRLSIL.

The V call is TRBV6-5, the J call TRBJ2-3, with 10 positions matching TRBD2. The germline CDR1 and CDR2 sequences are MNHEY and SVGAGI. The CDR3 sequence is 16 residues long. V shed 2 bases and J 2 bases; nucleotides not matched to a gene: 4. CDR3 in DNA: TGTGCCAGCAGTTACGGGCTAGCGGGGGACACAGATACGCAGTATTTT. Its protein is CASSYGLAGDTDTQYF.

The CDR3 DNA reads TGTGCCATCAGTGAGCCAGGCGAGAAGGACGAGCAGTACTTC. This gives the protein CAISEPGEKDEQYF. This rearrangement joins TRBV10-3 to TRBJ2-7; D gene uncertain. V was clipped by 2 bases and J by 5 bases, with 13 bases between them. The CDR3 consists of 14 residues. The germline V gene has CDR1 ENHRY and CDR2 SYGVKD.

This chain links TRBV6-5 with TRBJ2-2, with D possibly being TRBD2 (6 bases). The CDR3 consists of 14 residues. Per germline, CDR1 MNHEY and CDR2 SVGAGI. Between the trimmed V and J ends, which lost 1 base and 5 bases, there was a span of 8 bases. The CDR3 is CASSYLGGTGELFF. The CDR3 coding sequence is TGTGCCAGCAGTTACTTAGGAGGGACCGGGGAGCTGTTTTTT.

The chain is built from TRBV18 and TRBJ2-7; 12 bases align to TRBD2. After removal of 6 bases from V and 0 bases from J, the junction contained 6 bases not matched to a gene. Germline V gene data show CDR1 as KGHSH and CDR2 as LQKENI. The CDR3 contains 16 residues. As DNA, the CDR3 is TGTGCCAGCTCTCCAAGACTAGCGGGAGCCTCCTACGAGCAGTACTTC. The encoded protein is CASSPRLAGASYEQYF.

The CDR3 sequence: CASSGLSSVWLFDEQYF. As DNA, the CDR3 is TGTGCCAGTAGTGGACTATCTAGCGTATGGTTATTCGACGAGCAGTACTTC. The chain joins TRBV19 to TRBJ2-7; D possibly corresponds to TRBD2 (6 bases). From germline, CDR1 is LNHDA and CDR2 SQIVND (reference sequence). The CDR3 sequence is 17 residues long. The germline V and J ends were trimmed by 5 bases and 5 bases, with 25 bases remaining between them.

This rearrangement joins TRBV6-6 to TRBJ2-7; a possible D gene is TRBD1 (5 bases). V lost 6 bases, J lost 3 bases, and 15 bases lay in between. Looked up from germline, CDR1 is MNHNY and CDR2 is SVGAGI (reference sequence). The CDR3 runs 14 residues. The CDR3 is CASSGQSTNYEQYF. The CDR3 DNA sequence: TGTGCCAGCAGCGGACAATCCACTAACTACGAGCAGTACTTC.

The chain links TRBV2 to TRBJ2-5, with TRBD2 as a possible D gene (5 bases). Trimming took off 5 bases at V and 4 bases at J, with 17 bases between the two ends. The length of the CDR3 is 15 residues. Germline V gene sequence: CDR1 SNHLY, CDR2 FYNNEI. The CDR3 sequence is CASSRKDSSRETQYF. The CDR3 DNA follows: TGTGCCAGCAGTCGGAAGGACTCCTCACGAGAGACCCAGTACTTC.

The chain uses TRBV6-4 and TRBJ1-2; no clear D. V lost 3 bases to trimming and J lost 0 bases, with 11 bases between them. Germline CDR1 and CDR2: MRHNA and SNTAGT. The CDR3 consists of 15 residues. As DNA, the CDR3 is TGTGCCAGCAGTGAGCGTATGCACCCTAACTATGGCTACACCTTC. This gives the protein CASSERMHPNYGYTF.

This clone was detected once. This chain connects TRBV9 to TRBJ2-1, with 10 bases matching TRBD2. Trimming at V came to 4 bases and at J to 7 bases, leaving 8 bases not matched to a gene. Germline V gives CDR1 SGDLS, CDR2 YYNGEE. The CDR3 has 15 amino acids. The CDR3 region is CASSQLAGEGNEQFF. Written as DNA, the CDR3 is TGTGCCAGCAGCCAGCTAGCGGGAGAAGGTAATGAGCAGTTCTTC.